Listed below are T cell receptor beta chains from one sample, sequenced in a study of T cells in Graves' hyperthyroidism and ophthalmopathy. One entry per CDR3 protein, called by TCRdb with MiXCR from the multiplex PCR reads. The data hold about 350,000 distinct CDR3 sequences, with approximately 13% observed a single time. The sample was blood. The origin of the receptors is a woman in her 30s with Graves' hyperthyroidism. Both conserved end residues are part of each CDR3. D genes are given only for firm matches. Expanded clones are given a class, and other clones once, few, many or no size at all.

CDR3 protein	CDR3 DNA	J gene	V gene	D gene	clone size
CASSDGLKETQYF	TGTGCCAGCAGCGATGGACTAAAAGAGACCCAGTACTTC	TRBJ2-5	TRBV7-9	NA	many
CASSMNRGKNQPQHF	TGTGCCAGTAGTATGAATAGGGGTAAGAATCAGCCCCAGCATTTT	TRBJ1-5	TRBV19	NA	few
CATSRDRDGNGYTF	TGTGCCACCAGCAGAGATCGAGACGGGAATGGCTACACCTTC	TRBJ1-2	TRBV15	NA	many
CASSSRDFGYTF	TGTGCCAGCAGCTCTCGGGACTTCGGCTACACCTTC	TRBJ1-2	TRBV7-2	NA	NA
CASSYQGQNNSPLHF	TGTGCCAGCAGCTACCAGGGACAGAATAATTCACCCCTCCACTTT	TRBJ1-6	TRBV11-2	TRBD1	many
CASGTGLHEQYF	TGTGCCAGCGGAACAGGGCTCCACGAGCAGTACTTC	TRBJ2-7	TRBV6-1	NA	few
CASNGDLETQYF	TGTGCCAGCAACGGAGATTTGGAGACTCAGTACTTC	TRBJ2-5	TRBV6-1	NA	NA
CASSFDSILNEQFF	TGTGCCAGCAGCTTCGACAGCATACTCAATGAGCAGTTCTTC	TRBJ2-1	TRBV5-8	NA	NA
CSARETGFHTGELFF	TGCAGTGCTAGGGAAACAGGATTCCACACCGGGGAGCTGTTTTTT	TRBJ2-2	TRBV20-1	NA	many
CAWSVLPLAGELFF	TGTGCCTGGAGTGTACTTCCGTTGGCCGGGGAGCTGTTTTTT	TRBJ2-2	TRBV30	NA	NA
CAREMDSFSMGYTF	TGCGCCAGAGAAATGGACAGCTTCTCTATGGGCTACACCTTC	TRBJ1-2	TRBV4-3	NA	few
CASSFLLGGRREKLFF	TGTGCCAGCAGTTTCCTCCTTGGAGGGCGCCGTGAAAAACTGTTTTTT	TRBJ1-4	TRBV6-1	NA	many
CASSQGLTGLFSETQYF	TGCGCCAGCAGCCAAGGGTTGACAGGCCTCTTTTCTGAGACCCAGTACTTC	TRBJ2-5	TRBV4-3	NA	NA
CSARGPIYNEQFF	TGCAGTGCTAGGGGTCCCATTTACAATGAGCAGTTCTTC	TRBJ2-1	TRBV20-1	NA	few
CASSRDRDQRNSPLHF	TGCGCCAGCAGCCGAGACCGGGACCAACGGAATTCACCCCTCCACTTT	TRBJ1-6	TRBV4-3	NA	few
CASSLSLRPRLAGEDQETQYF	TGTGCCAGCAGTTTATCCCTTCGACCCCGACTAGCGGGAGAAGATCAGGAGACCCAGTACTTC	TRBJ2-5	TRBV28	TRBD2	NA
CATRNLLSVTEAFF	TGTGCCACTCGCAACCTGCTCTCGGTCACTGAAGCTTTCTTT	TRBJ1-1	TRBV6-1	NA	few
CASSARGARQETQYF	TGTGCCAGCAGCGCCAGAGGGGCTAGGCAAGAGACCCAGTACTTC	TRBJ2-5	TRBV7-3	NA	many
CASSVGSGRHNSPLHF	TGTGCCAGCAGTGTTGGTTCCGGCAGACATAATTCACCCCTCCACTTT	TRBJ1-6	TRBV2	NA	many
CASKVSGANVLTF	TGTGCCAGCAAGGTGTCTGGGGCCAACGTCCTGACTTTC	TRBJ2-6	TRBV6-1	NA	few
CSARGLGIAKNIQYF	TGCAGTGCTAGAGGGCTAGGAATAGCCAAAAACATTCAGTACTTC	TRBJ2-4	TRBV20-1	NA	many
CASSVDANSPLHF	TGTGCCAGCAGCGTAGATGCCAATTCACCCCTCCACTTT	TRBJ1-6	TRBV9	NA	NA